These T cell receptor beta chains were read from a single sample in a study of metastatic and nonmetastatic thyroid tumors. Using MiXCR, TCRdb reanalyzed the PCR reads. Of around 30,000 clones in the sample, around 17% were seen once. The sequenced sample was blood. These receptors all stem from a female donor with papillary thyroid cancer or a benign thyroid nodule (not recorded which). Some clones in this sample may be carry-over from other donors' samples. The conserved cysteine and the conserved F or W are not part of the CDR3 here.

j_gene,v_gene,CDR3aa
TRBJ2-7,TRBV28,ASSPNLLAGVLIYEQY
TRBJ2-3,TRBV6-2/TRBV6-3,ASSYSNPSGSRDTQY
TRBJ2-7,TRBV19,ASSSDGTTTYEQY
TRBJ2-1,TRBV7-2,ASSFSGMGYNEQF
TRBJ2-2,TRBV19,ASSIASYTGELF
TRBJ1-1,TRBV28,ASSPLGPAGTGGPEAF
TRBJ2-1,TRBV12-5,ASGLSSANEQF
TRBJ1-1,TRBV4-1,ASSRVPQPGTEAF
TRBJ2-7,TRBV11-2,ASIQGRASSEQY
TRBJ2-1,TRBV12-3/TRBV12-4,ASSLGLATYNEQF
TRBJ2-3,TRBV6-1,ASEKGRTTRDTQY